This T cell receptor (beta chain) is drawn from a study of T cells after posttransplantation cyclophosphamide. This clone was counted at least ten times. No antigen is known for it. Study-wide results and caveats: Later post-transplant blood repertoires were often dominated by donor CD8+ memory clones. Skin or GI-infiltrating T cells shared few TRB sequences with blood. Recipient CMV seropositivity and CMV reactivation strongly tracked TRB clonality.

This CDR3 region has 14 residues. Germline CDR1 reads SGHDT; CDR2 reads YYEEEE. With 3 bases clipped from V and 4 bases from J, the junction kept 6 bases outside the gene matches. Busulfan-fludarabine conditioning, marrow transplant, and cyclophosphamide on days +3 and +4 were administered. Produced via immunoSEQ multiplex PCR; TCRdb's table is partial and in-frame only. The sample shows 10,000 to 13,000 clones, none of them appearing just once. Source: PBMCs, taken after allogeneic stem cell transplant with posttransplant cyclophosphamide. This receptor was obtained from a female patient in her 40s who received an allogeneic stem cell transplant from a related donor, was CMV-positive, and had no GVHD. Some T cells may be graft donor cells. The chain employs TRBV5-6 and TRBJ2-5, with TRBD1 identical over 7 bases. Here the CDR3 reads CASSYTGVGETQYF. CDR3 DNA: TGTGCCAGCAGCTATACAGGGGTAGGAGAGACCCAGTACTTC.